The clone carrying this TCR beta chain was seen ten or more times. The data were taken from a study of metastatic and nonmetastatic thyroid tumors. Across the study: Repertoire data that came from the blood and tumor or nodule tissue of malignant and benign thyroid patients were compared.

TCRdb re-clonotyped the PCR reads through MiXCR. The sample holds 75,000 to 100,000 clones; 10% to 15% are singletons and the top ten take 10% to 12%. No treatment had been given to any patient before thyroid surgery. Germline trimming cut 3 bases from V and 0 bases from J; bases unmatched to any gene: 3. The CDR3 is made up of 16 amino acids. The germline V gene encodes CDR1 SEHNR and CDR2 FQNEAQ (reference sequence). Source material: blood. The chain uses TRBV7-9 and TRBJ2-5, with TRBD2 identical over 11 bases. The TCR was taken from a female donor with papillary thyroid cancer or a benign thyroid nodule (not recorded which). Some clones in this sample may be carry-over from other donors' samples. This CDR3 is CASSFGLAGYQETQYF. CDR3 DNA sequence: TGTGCCAGCAGCTTCGGACTAGCGGGTTACCAAGAGACCCAGTACTTC. Using reference TRBV7-9 and TRBJ2-5 for the parts outside the CDR3, the full variable domain is DTGVSQNPRHKITKRGQNVTFRCDPISEHNRLYWYRQTLGQGPEFLTYFQNEAQLEKSRLLSDRFSAERPKGSFSTLEIQRTEQGDSAMYLCASSFGLAGYQETQYFGPGTRLLVL.